The entry that follows covers one T cell receptor (beta chain) sequence. This specimen comes from a study of cytomegalovirus exposure and HLA in healthy donors. Amplification used 60 Vbeta primers and 13 Jbeta primers. Repertoires were generated with immunoSEQ multiplex PCR, while TCRdb's copy carries only in-frame clones and drops some. The sample contains 100,000 to 150,000 clones, more than 75% of which appear only once. V was pared by 4 bases and J by 1 base, with 5 bases between. Per germline, CDR1 SGHNT and CDR2 YYREEE (reference sequence). This CDR3 comprises 12 residues. Sequenced: PBMCs. The receptor's source is a woman aged 60 to 75 in good health and CMV-seropositive. V is TRBV5-4 and J is TRBJ1-1; D is undetermined. The CDR3 DNA sequence: TGTGCCAGCAGCCTGTCGAACACTGAAGCTTTCTTT. It specifies CASSLSNTEAFF.